This TCR beta chain was found in a study of blood T cell repertoires in COVID-19. Germline V lookup: CDR1 SGHNT, CDR2 YYREEE (reference sequence). The CDR3 loop spans 17 amino acids. Trimming cost V 10 bases and J 0 bases, with 25 bases left between them. Sequenced by immunoSEQ multiplex PCR; TCRdb stores in-frame clones only, minus some. The sample has about 260,000 clones; around 89% are singletons. This TCR came from a woman in her thirties or forties with acute COVID-19. The genes are TRBV5-4 and TRBJ1-1, with D possibly being TRBD1 (5 bases). Material for sequencing was PBMCs or T cells enriched from blood (not recorded which). The CDR3 coding sequence is TGTGCCTCTAGGAAGACGCAGATAACAGGATTGAACACTGAAGCTTTCTTT. Protein: CASRKTQITGLNTEAFF.